This T cell receptor (beta chain) was obtained from a study of cytomegalovirus exposure and HLA in healthy donors. Points from the study as a whole: High specificity and sensitivity for cytomegalovirus status were reported for the classifier. TCR beta V segments were, for the most part, productive about 87% or about 30% of the time in an earlier analysis.

The PCR made use of 60 Vbeta and 13 Jbeta primers. Some clones are missing from TCRdb's copy, which holds only in-frame ones; the method was immunoSEQ multiplex PCR. The sample yields about 200,000 clones, 65% to 80% seen once. Donors in the study were healthy people who gave bone marrow. Donors counted as nominally healthy when sampled, yet unrecorded immune exposures were likely. As concerns this clone: Its antigen remains unknown.

The receptor was isolated from a woman aged 40 to 49 in good health and CMV-seronegative. What was sequenced was PBMCs.

CDR3 in DNA: TGTGCCATCAGACCAGAGGCCGGGGAGCTGTTTTTT. Its protein is CAIRPEAGELFF. The chain carries TRBV10-3 and TRBJ2-2; D is unresolved. The germline CDR1 and CDR2 sequences are ENHRY and SYGVKD. V was shortened by 6 bases and J by 6 bases, with 8 bases between the two germline ends. The CDR3 is 12 amino acids.